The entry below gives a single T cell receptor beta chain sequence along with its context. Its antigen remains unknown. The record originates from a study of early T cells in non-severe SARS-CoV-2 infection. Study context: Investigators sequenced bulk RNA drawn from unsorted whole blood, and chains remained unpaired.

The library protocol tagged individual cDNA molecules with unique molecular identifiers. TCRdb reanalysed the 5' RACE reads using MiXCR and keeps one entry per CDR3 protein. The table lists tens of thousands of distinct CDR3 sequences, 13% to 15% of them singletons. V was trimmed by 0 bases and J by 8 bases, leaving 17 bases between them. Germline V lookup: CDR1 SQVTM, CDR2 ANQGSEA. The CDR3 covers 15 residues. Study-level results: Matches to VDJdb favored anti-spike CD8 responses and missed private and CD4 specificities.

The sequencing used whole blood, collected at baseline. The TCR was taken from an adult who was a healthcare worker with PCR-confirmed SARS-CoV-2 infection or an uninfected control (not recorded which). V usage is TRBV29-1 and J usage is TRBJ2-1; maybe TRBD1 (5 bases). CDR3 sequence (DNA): TGCAGCGTTGAAGATCGGTACAGGCTGTGGGATGAGCAGTTCTTC. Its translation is CSVEDRYRLWDEQFF.